The sequence of this TCR beta chain was determined in a study of technical replicates of blood from a handful of donors. Clones were sequenced by immunoSEQ multiplex PCR, and TCRdb holds only the in-frame ones, with some missing. The data show tens of thousands of clones, with 80% to 95% seen just once and 0.4% to 0.5% held by the top ten. Trimming at V came to 5 bases and at J to 7 bases, leaving 11 bases not matched to a gene. Germline-derived CDR1 and CDR2 are LNHDA and SQIVND (reference sequence). The CDR3 sequence is 14 residues long. The clonotype originates from a human donor in good health. The chain uses TRBV19 and TRBJ2-7; 7 nucleotides match TRBD1. Specimen: T cells isolated from PBMCs. In nucleotides, the CDR3 is TGTGCCAGTAGTCTCCGACAGGGAAGGGGAGAGCAGTACTTC. Encoded protein: CASSLRQGRGEQYF.